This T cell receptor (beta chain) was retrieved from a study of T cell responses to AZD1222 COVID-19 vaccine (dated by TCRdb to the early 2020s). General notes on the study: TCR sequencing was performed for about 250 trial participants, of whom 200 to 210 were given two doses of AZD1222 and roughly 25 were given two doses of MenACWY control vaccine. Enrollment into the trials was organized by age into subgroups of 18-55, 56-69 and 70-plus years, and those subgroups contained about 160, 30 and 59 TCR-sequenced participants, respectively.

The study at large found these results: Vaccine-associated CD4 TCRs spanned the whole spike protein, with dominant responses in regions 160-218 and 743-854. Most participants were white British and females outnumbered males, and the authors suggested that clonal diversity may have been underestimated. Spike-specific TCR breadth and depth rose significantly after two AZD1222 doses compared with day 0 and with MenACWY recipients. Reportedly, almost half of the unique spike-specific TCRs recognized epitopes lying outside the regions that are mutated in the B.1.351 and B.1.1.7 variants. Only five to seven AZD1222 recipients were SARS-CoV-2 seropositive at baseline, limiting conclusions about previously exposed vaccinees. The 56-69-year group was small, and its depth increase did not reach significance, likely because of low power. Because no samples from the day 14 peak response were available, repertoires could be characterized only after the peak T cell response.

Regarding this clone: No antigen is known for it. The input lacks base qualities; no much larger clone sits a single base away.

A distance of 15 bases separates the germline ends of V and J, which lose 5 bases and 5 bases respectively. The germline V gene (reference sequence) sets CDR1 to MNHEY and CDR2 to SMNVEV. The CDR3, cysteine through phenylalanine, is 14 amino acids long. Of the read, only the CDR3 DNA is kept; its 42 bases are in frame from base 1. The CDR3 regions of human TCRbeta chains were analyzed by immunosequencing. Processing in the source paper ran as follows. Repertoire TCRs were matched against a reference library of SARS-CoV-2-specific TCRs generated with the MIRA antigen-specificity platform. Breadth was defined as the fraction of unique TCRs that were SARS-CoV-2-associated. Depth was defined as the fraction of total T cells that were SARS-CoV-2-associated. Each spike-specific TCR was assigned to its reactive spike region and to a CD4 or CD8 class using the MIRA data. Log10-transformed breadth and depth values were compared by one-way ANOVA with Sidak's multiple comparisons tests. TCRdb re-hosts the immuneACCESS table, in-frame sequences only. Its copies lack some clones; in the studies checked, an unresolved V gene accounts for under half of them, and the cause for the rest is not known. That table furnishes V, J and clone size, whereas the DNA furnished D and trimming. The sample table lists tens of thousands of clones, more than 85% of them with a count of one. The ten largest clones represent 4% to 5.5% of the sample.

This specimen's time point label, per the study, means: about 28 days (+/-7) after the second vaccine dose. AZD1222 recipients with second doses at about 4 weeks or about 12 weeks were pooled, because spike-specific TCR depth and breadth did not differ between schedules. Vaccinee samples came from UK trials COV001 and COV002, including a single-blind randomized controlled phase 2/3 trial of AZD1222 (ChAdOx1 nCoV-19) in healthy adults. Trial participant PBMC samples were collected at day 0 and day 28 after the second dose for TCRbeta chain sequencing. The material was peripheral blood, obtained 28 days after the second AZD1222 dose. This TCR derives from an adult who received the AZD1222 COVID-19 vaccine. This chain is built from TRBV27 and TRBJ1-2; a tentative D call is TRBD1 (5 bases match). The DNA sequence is TGTGCCAGCAGTCGCGGGGACGTTAGGTATGGCTACACCTTC. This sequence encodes CASSRGDVRYGYTF.